Listed below are T cell receptor beta chains from one sample, sequenced in a study of CD8 T cells in Susac syndrome. TCRdb passed the immunoSEQ multiplex PCR reads through MiXCR, listing each CDR3 protein once. The table records 150,000 to 200,000 distinct CDR3 sequences, roughly 92% of them present only once. Sequenced material: CD4+ T cells from PBMCs. All receptors derive from a human donor with Susac syndrome. CDR3s include the opening cysteine and the closing phenylalanine or tryptophan. A D gene is named only where the DNA matches it firmly. For some rows the clone size is stated as once, few or many, or as a class when expanded; others skip it.

TRBJ2-1 | TRBV5-5 | NA | NA | 14 | TGTGCCAGCAGGGCCCTGAGCTCCTACAATGAGCAGTTCTTC | CASRALSSYNEQFF
TRBJ2-4 | TRBV4-3 | NA | TRBD1 | 16 | TGCGCCAGCAGCTCACAGACAGGGACGAGCAAAAACATTCAGTACTTC | CASSSQTGTSKNIQYF
TRBJ1-3 | TRBV29-1 | NA | NA | 13 | TGCAGCGTTGTTACCAGCTCTGGAAACACCATATATTTT | CSVVTSSGNTIYF
TRBJ1-1 | TRBV19 | NA | NA | 13 | TGTGCCAGTAGTGGGCCGGTTAGGACTGAAGCTTTCTTT | CASSGPVRTEAFF
TRBJ2-3 | TRBV5-1 | NA | TRBD2 | 14 | TGCGCCAGCAGCTTGTCTAGCGGTACAGATACGCAGTATTTT | CASSLSSGTDTQYF
TRBJ1-1 | TRBV28 | NA | TRBD1 | 17 | TGTGCCAGTCTCATGGACAGGTGGGGGAGAATGAACACTGAAGCTTTCTTT | CASLMDRWGRMNTEAFF
TRBJ2-1 | TRBV14 | NA | NA | 13 | TGTGCCAGCAGCCTCTCAGGGGCCAATGAGCAGTTCTTC | CASSLSGANEQFF
TRBJ2-6 | TRBV7-9 | once | NA | 14 | TGTGCCACCAGCCGGGAAACTGGGGCCAACGTCCTGACTTTC | CATSRETGANVLTF
TRBJ2-3 | TRBV3-1 | NA | NA | 16 | TGTGCCAGCAGCCAAGATCGGGCGGGGCGCACAGATACGCAGTATTTT | CASSQDRAGRTDTQYF
TRBJ2-5 | TRBV15 | NA | TRBD2 | 13 | TGTGCCACCAGCGCGGGGGGGAAAGAGACCCAGTACTTC | CATSAGGKETQYF
TRBJ1-2 | TRBV19 | NA | NA | 14 | TGTGCCAGTAGTATAGCTCGGGGGAACTATGGCTACACCTTC | CASSIARGNYGYTF